The sample holds many counts of the clone carrying this T cell receptor (beta chain). No antigen is known for it. Patients having uncontrolled infection, another autoimmune disease, pregnancy or lactation were not included. The source of the sample is a study of T cells in Graves' hyperthyroidism and ophthalmopathy. About the research overall: Peripheral blood was acquired at first diagnosis, ahead of any therapy whatsoever. Study conclusions and caveats: Most thyroid clonotypes expanded above 0.001 were also detected in blood. A model of 13 V-J features distinguished ophthalmopathy from stable hyperthyroidism.

Germline CDR1 and CDR2: SNHLY and FYNNEI. CDR3 length: 17 residues. Trimming cost V 7 bases and J 1 base; bases outside gene matches: 15. Amplification of TCR beta CDR3 regions used RNA as the template. An initial round of RT-PCR targeting the TCR CDR3 relied on the HTBI primer set. Via MiXCR, TCRdb re-called the multiplex PCR reads, giving one row per CDR3 protein. The sample has fewer than 750,000 distinct CDR3 sequences; roughly 14% are singletons. The TCR sequence derives from a woman between 40 and 50 years old with Graves' ophthalmopathy. The chain has TRBV2 and TRBJ2-5; 7 positions agree with TRBD2. Sequenced material: blood. CDR3 loop: CASIGRPSSGGQETQYF. CDR3 nucleotides: TGTGCCAGCATTGGGAGGCCCTCGTCGGGGGGCCAAGAGACCCAGTACTTC.